Listed below are T cell receptor beta chains from one sample, sequenced in a study of shared clonotypes between healthy human individuals. Data came from immunoSEQ multiplex PCR; TCRdb stores just in-frame clones and leaves some out. The profile shows 400,000 to 600,000 clones, 75% to 80% of them singletons. The material sequenced was PBMCs. These TCRs come from a woman aged 40 to 49 in good health. Some clones in this sample may be carry-over from other donors' samples. The CDR3 runs from the conserved cysteine through the conserved F or W. Each record gives: V gene, D gene, J gene, CDR3 protein, CDR3 DNA. A D gene is named only where the DNA matches it firmly.

v_call: TRBV19
d_call: TRBD1
j_call: TRBJ2-3
cdr3_aa: CASIRRIQGWTDTQYF
cdr3_nt: TGTGCCAGTATTCGCCGAATACAGGGGTGGACAGATACGCAGTATTTT

v_call: TRBV6-1
d_call: -
j_call: TRBJ2-4
cdr3_aa: CASSDPRGNPYLAKNIQYF
cdr3_nt: TGTGCCAGCAGTGACCCGAGGGGGAACCCCTACCTAGCCAAAAACATTCAGTACTTC

v_call: TRBV4-1
d_call: -
j_call: TRBJ2-1
cdr3_aa: CASSQVQSGRWGEQFF
cdr3_nt: TGCGCCAGCAGCCAAGTCCAGAGTGGGCGGTGGGGTGAGCAGTTCTTC

v_call: TRBV28
d_call: -
j_call: TRBJ2-2
cdr3_aa: CASSGDSGELFF
cdr3_nt: TGTGCCAGCAGTGGGGATTCCGGGGAGCTGTTTTTT

v_call: TRBV23-1
d_call: TRBD2
j_call: TRBJ2-7
cdr3_aa: CASSQSSAGGAPYEQYF
cdr3_nt: TGCGCCAGCAGTCAATCGTCGGCCGGGGGGGCCCCCTACGAGCAGTACTTC

v_call: TRBV13
d_call: -
j_call: TRBJ1-4
cdr3_aa: CASSLGQGGREKLFF
cdr3_nt: TGTGCCAGCAGCTTAGGACAGGGAGGGAGAGAAAAACTGTTTTTT

v_call: TRBV28
d_call: -
j_call: TRBJ2-7
cdr3_aa: CASSILSRLEQYF
cdr3_nt: TGTGCCAGCAGTATCCTGTCACGTCTTGAGCAGTACTTC

v_call: TRBV29-1
d_call: -
j_call: TRBJ2-5
cdr3_aa: CSVKASWPQETQYF
cdr3_nt: TGCAGCGTGAAGGCTTCGTGGCCCCAAGAGACCCAGTACTTC

v_call: TRBV29-1
d_call: TRBD2
j_call: TRBJ2-3
cdr3_aa: CSVTSGRIHTQYF
cdr3_nt: TGCAGCGTCACTAGCGGGAGGATTCATACGCAGTATTTT

v_call: TRBV20-1
d_call: -
j_call: TRBJ1-2
cdr3_aa: CSAMAVNGYTF
cdr3_nt: TGCAGTGCTATGGCGGTTAATGGCTACACCTTC

v_call: TRBV10-3
d_call: TRBD1
j_call: TRBJ1-2
cdr3_aa: CAISESIVRGRDGYTF
cdr3_nt: TGTGCCATCAGTGAGTCGATCGTCAGGGGGCGTGATGGCTACACCTTC

v_call: TRBV25-1
d_call: TRBD2
j_call: TRBJ2-5
cdr3_aa: CASSESRTSEETQYF
cdr3_nt: TGTGCCAGCAGTGAATCCCGGACTAGCGAAGAGACCCAGTACTTC

v_call: TRBV5-4
d_call: TRBD2
j_call: TRBJ2-2
cdr3_aa: CASSPLSGRATGELFF
cdr3_nt: TGTGCCAGCAGCCCCCTCAGCGGGAGGGCCACCGGGGAGCTGTTTTTT

v_call: TRBV29-1
d_call: TRBD2
j_call: TRBJ2-1
cdr3_aa: CSGSPSGGYNEQFF
cdr3_nt: TGCAGCGGCTCCCCTAGCGGAGGCTACAATGAGCAGTTCTTC

v_call: TRBV19
d_call: TRBD1
j_call: TRBJ2-1
cdr3_aa: CASSIWAGQGADNEQFF
cdr3_nt: TGTGCCAGTAGTATATGGGCGGGGCAGGGGGCGGACAATGAGCAGTTCTTC

v_call: TRBV30
d_call: -
j_call: TRBJ1-5
cdr3_aa: CAWSFGRYNQPQHF
cdr3_nt: TGTGCCTGGAGTTTCGGCAGGTACAATCAGCCCCAGCATTTT

v_call: TRBV27
d_call: -
j_call: TRBJ2-2
cdr3_aa: CASSLNALNPGELFF
cdr3_nt: TGTGCCAGCAGTTTAAATGCCCTAAACCCCGGGGAGCTGTTTTTT

v_call: TRBV5-1
d_call: TRBD1
j_call: TRBJ1-1
cdr3_aa: CASSLFATGGNTEAFF
cdr3_nt: TGCGCCAGCAGCTTGTTCGCGACAGGGGGCAACACTGAAGCTTTCTTT

v_call: TRBV27
d_call: TRBD2
j_call: TRBJ2-7
cdr3_aa: CASSPGLAAPYEQYF
cdr3_nt: TGTGCCAGCAGTCCGGGACTAGCCGCCCCCTACGAGCAGTACTTC